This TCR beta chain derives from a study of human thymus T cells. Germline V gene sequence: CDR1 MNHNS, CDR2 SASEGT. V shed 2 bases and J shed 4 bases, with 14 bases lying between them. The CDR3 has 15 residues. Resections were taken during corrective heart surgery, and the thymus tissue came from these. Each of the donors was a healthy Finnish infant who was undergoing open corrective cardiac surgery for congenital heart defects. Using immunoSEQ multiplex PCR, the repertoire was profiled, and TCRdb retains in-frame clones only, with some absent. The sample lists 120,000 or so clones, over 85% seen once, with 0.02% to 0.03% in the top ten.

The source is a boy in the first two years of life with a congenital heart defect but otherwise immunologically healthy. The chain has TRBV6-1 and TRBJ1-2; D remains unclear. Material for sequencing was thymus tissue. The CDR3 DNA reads TGTGCCAGCAGTGAAAAGCGGGGAAGCGGCTATGGCTACACCTTC. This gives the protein CASSEKRGSGYGYTF.